This T cell receptor beta chain was captured in a study of T cell repertoires in cytomegalovirus infection (dated by TCRdb to the late 2010s). About the full investigation: Donor HLA type was relevant to the analysis, because carriage of CMV infection together with the matching HLA type was indicated by public TCR beta signatures.

General study outcomes and caveats: In both this cohort and an independent cohort of 300 to 450 donors, the cumulative frequency of public TCR beta family members distinguished carriers of CMV infection plus the relevant HLA type. The ex vivo response was dominated by HLA-C-restricted CMV-specific TCR beta clonotypes, and the single most frequent clonotype in two of eight donors was supplied by these HLA-C-restricted clonotypes.

TCRdb lists the instrument as Illumina HiSeq 1500. TCRdb's own reprocessing of the public reads used fastp at Q25 and MiXCR and kept productive beta chains. Rows with one shared CDR3 protein collapse into an entry with the most common genes and DNA. This sample is represented by about 210,000 distinct CDR3 sequences; around 6.4% of them were singletons. The top ten constitute roughly 6% of the sample. This clonotype has a count of ten or more. It has no known antigen specificity. Within one base of it there is no much larger clone, and no base qualities were kept. According to the germline V gene (reference sequence), CDR1 reads DFQATT and CDR2 reads SNEGSKA. After removal of 0 bases from V and 3 bases from J, the junction retains 8 bases not matched to a gene. Reading from cysteine to phenylalanine, the CDR3 counts 16 amino acids. The only DNA kept is the CDR3, 48 bases in frame from the first base.

Here the chain combines TRBV20-1 and TRBJ1-5; 7 central nucleotides agree with TRBD1. This sequence originates from a human donor in good health (CMV status not recorded). Some clones in this sample may be carry-over from other donors' samples. Sequencing was carried out using PBMCs. CDR3 protein: CSARERDRDYNQPQHF. The base sequence is TGCAGTGCTAGAGAGCGCGACAGGGACTACAATCAGCCCCAGCATTTT.